This T cell receptor (beta chain) was sequenced in a study of regulatory dendritic cells for organ transplantation. CDR1 MNHEY and CDR2 SVGAGI come from the germline V gene. J was trimmed by 3 bases and V by 3 bases; bases with no gene match: 10. This CDR3 is built from 16 residues. Note on this clone: Its specificity is unknown.

Data came from immunoSEQ multiplex PCR; TCRdb stores just in-frame clones and leaves some out. The repertoire holds 6,000 to 8,500 clones, with about two thirds as singletons. Sorted subsets were CFSE-labeled and cultured approximately 5 days with allogeneic dendritic cells. Study-wide results and limits: Resting memory CD8+ T cells held the most alloreactive clonotypes.

V and J are TRBV6-5 and TRBJ2-7, with 8 bases matching TRBD1. This clonotype was sampled from a human donor in good health. The material sequenced was memory CD4+ T cells from blood cultured with dendritic cells. Subset in this sample: CD45RO+ memory T cells. The DNA of the CDR3 is TGTGCCAGCAGTTATGGCCCGACAGGGGCCTTCTACGAGCAGTACTTC. Its protein product is CASSYGPTGAFYEQYF.